What follows are 20 T cell receptor beta chains derived from one specimen sequenced in a study of blood T cell repertoires in COVID-19. Assay: immunoSEQ multiplex PCR; the TCRdb copy retains only in-frame clones and omits some. Among roughly 100,000 clones listed, approximately 76% were seen once. What was sequenced was peripheral blood. Receptors originate from a woman between 70 and 85 years old with acute or convalescent COVID-19.

The CDR3 loop reads CASSWGTGRYGYTF. The DNA of the CDR3 is TGTGCCAGCAGCTGGGGGACAGGCCGATATGGCTACACCTTC. V gene TRBV7-9 combines with J gene TRBJ1-2; 8 bases line up with TRBD1. Germline V gives CDR1 SEHNR, CDR2 FQNEAQ (reference sequence). CDR3 length: 14 residues. Trimming removed 4 bases from V and 5 bases from J; junction bases left unmatched: 6.

The chain couples TRBV19 to TRBJ2-1; D might be TRBD2 (6 bases). V was clipped by 1 base and J by 6 bases, with 19 bases between them. CDR1 is LNHDA and CDR2 is SQIVND in the germline V gene (reference sequence). There are 17 residues in the CDR3. The CDR3 sequence is CASSIGGSSGIGNEQFF. In nucleotides, the CDR3 is TGTGCCAGTAGTATAGGAGGGAGTAGCGGAATAGGCAATGAGCAGTTCTTC.

This chain links TRBV7-7 with TRBJ2-5; D may be TRBD2 (6 bases). The germline V gene encodes CDR1 SSHAT and CDR2 FNYEAQ (reference sequence). Trimming shortened V by 5 bases and J by 2 bases, and 12 bases separated the two germline ends. This CDR3 is built from 14 residues. In DNA, the CDR3 is TGTGCCAGCAGCCCGGGACTCCTTCAAGAGACCCAGTACTTC. Translated: CASSPGLLQETQYF.

V gene TRBV3-1 (or the pseudogene TRBV3-2) combines with J gene TRBJ2-3; a possible D gene is TRBD1 (5 bases). From germline, CDR1 is LGHDT and CDR2 YNNKEL (reference sequence). The CDR3 length is 19 residues. Trimming took 0 bases from V and 1 from J, leaving 20 bases between them. CDR3 protein: CASSQDDPTQTRGTDTQYF. In nucleotides, the CDR3 is TGTGCCAGCAGCCAAGACGACCCGACCCAAACCAGGGGCACAGATACGCAGTATTTT.

The J gene is TRBJ2-2, the V gene TRBV5-6, with D possibly being TRBD2 (6 bases). Germline-derived CDR1 and CDR2 are SGHDT and YYEEEE. The CDR3 runs 16 residues. V lost 4 bases and J lost 1, with 14 bases in between. The CDR3 is CASSLDGGLNTGELFF. The CDR3 DNA follows: TGTGCCAGCAGCCTGGACGGGGGATTGAACACCGGGGAGCTGTTTTTT.

This clone turned up a few times. The chain has TRBV11-3 and TRBJ1-2; 7 bases map to TRBD1. CDR1 and CDR2 (germline): SGHNT, YENEEA. This CDR3 is 13 amino acids long. With V trimmed by 5 bases and J by 3 bases, 3 bases remained unmatched. CDR3 DNA sequence: TGTGCCAGCAGCGCAGGGGGGTACTATGGCTACACCTTC. Its translation: CASSAGGYYGYTF.

On this clone itself: The junction departs from the called germline gene at one end, perhaps through a read error. The rearrangement links TRBV6-5 to TRBJ2-5; D perhaps matches TRBD1 (5 bases). This CDR3 has 13 residues. Germline V gene data show CDR1 as MNHEY and CDR2 as SVGAGI. The DNA for the CDR3 is TGTGCCAGCAGTTCTACAGGTCAAGGGACCCAGTACTTC. It encodes CASSSTGQGTQYF.

The rearrangement joins TRBV19 to TRBJ2-7, with D possibly TRBD1 on 5 matching bases. The CDR3 runs 12 residues. The V and J ends lost 3 bases and 6 bases respectively, with 9 bases between them. Germline V CDR1 and CDR2: LNHDA, SQIVND (reference sequence). CDR3 DNA: TGTGCCAGTAGTATTTCCCAGGGCGAGCAGTACTTC. This translates into CASSISQGEQYF.

The genes are TRBV6-5 and TRBJ1-1; 9 bases are shared with TRBD1. J was trimmed by 2 bases and V by 6 bases; bases with no gene match: 7. The germline gives CDR1 MNHEY, CDR2 SVGAGI. The CDR3 runs 15 residues. The CDR3 sequence: CASSAPGQGNTEAFF. In DNA, the CDR3 is TGTGCCAGCAGCGCACCGGGACAGGGAAACACTGAAGCTTTCTTT.

This chain connects TRBV27 to TRBJ2-7; 7 nucleotides agree with TRBD2. CDR1 and CDR2 from the germline V gene are MNHEY and SMNVEV (reference sequence). CDR3 length equals 15 residues. The junction had 8 bases not matched to a gene; V was cut back by 6 bases and J by 0 bases. The DNA for the CDR3 is TGTGCCAGCAGCCGACCGGGGGGAAGCTCCTACGAGCAGTACTTC. Protein product: CASSRPGGSSYEQYF.

This clone was recorded once. The V call is TRBV28, the J call TRBJ2-5, with 9 bases lining up with TRBD2. The tail of the sequence fits TRBJ2-7 better, so the J call may be wrong. Germline loops: CDR1 MDHEN, CDR2 SYDVKM. The CDR3 is made up of 16 amino acids. CDR3 nucleotides: TGTGCCAGCAGTTTCTTAGCGGGGGCGACACTCTACGAGCAGTACTTC. It specifies CASSFLAGATLYEQYF.

The V gene is TRBV3-1 (or the pseudogene TRBV3-2), the J gene TRBJ2-5; 10 nucleotides agree with TRBD2. The germline V gene has CDR1 LGHDT and CDR2 YNNKEL (reference sequence). Unmatched junction bases numbered 2, after V lost 4 bases and J lost 3 bases. The CDR3 runs to 14 residues. The CDR3 protein is CASSPTSGKETQYF. Written as DNA, the CDR3 is TGTGCCAGCAGCCCTACTAGCGGGAAAGAGACCCAGTACTTC.

This clone appeared a single time. The V and J genes are TRBV7-2 and TRBJ1-2; TRBD1 aligns across 7 bases. This CDR3 has 14 residues. Looked up from germline, CDR1 is SGHTA and CDR2 is FQGNSA. With V trimmed by 1 base and J by 6 bases, 5 bases remained unmatched. The CDR3 sequence is CASSLGTTGNGYTF. The CDR3, as DNA: TGTGCCAGCAGCTTAGGAACGACAGGGAATGGCTACACCTTC. The whole variable domain, remainder taken from reference TRBV7-2 and TRBJ1-2, is GAGVSQSPSNKVTEKGKDVELRCDPISGHTALYWYRQSLGQGLEFLIYFQGNSAPDKSGLPSDRFSAERTGGSVSTLTIQRTQQEDSAVYLCASSLGTTGNGYTFGSGTRLTVV.

The chain uses TRBV7-2 and TRBJ2-7; 7 nucleotides match TRBD1. This CDR3 is 14 amino acids long. Germline CDR1 and CDR2: SGHTA and FQGNSA. V gave up 4 bases and J gave up 6 bases; unmatched junction bases: 9. DNA for the CDR3: TGTGCCAGCAGCTGGGACAGAGGGACCGGCGAGCAGTACTTC. The encoded protein is CASSWDRGTGEQYF.

The chain couples TRBV6-2 or TRBV6-3 to TRBJ1-6; D gene ambiguous. The CDR3 is made up of 12 amino acids. Germline V gene data show CDR1 as MNHEY and CDR2 as SVGEGT. V dropped 2 bases and J dropped 7 bases, with 3 bases sitting between them. The CDR3 here is CASSYANSPLHF. The CDR3 bases are TGTGCCAGCAGTTACGCGAATTCACCCCTCCACTTT.

This sequence joins TRBV5-4 and TRBJ1-5; D ambiguous. The V end lost 0 bases, the J end lost 4 bases, and 5 bases lay between the germline ends. CDR1 and CDR2 from the germline V gene are SGHNT and YYREEE (reference sequence). CDR3 length: 13 residues. This chain's CDR3 is CASSLGPNQPQHF. The DNA of the CDR3 is TGTGCCAGCAGCTTGGGGCCAAATCAGCCCCAGCATTTT.

The J gene is TRBJ2-7, the V gene TRBV3-1 (or the pseudogene TRBV3-2), with 7 bases aligning to TRBD1. This CDR3 has 17 residues. The ends lost 1 base at V and 0 bases at J; junction bases unmatched: 9. CDR1 is LGHDT, CDR2 YNNKEL, per germline (reference sequence). Written as DNA, the CDR3 is TGTGCCAGCAGCCAAGGGCTGCTGACAGGGAGCTCCTACGAGCAGTACTTC. Protein: CASSQGLLTGSSYEQYF.

The chain joins TRBV11-3 to TRBJ2-1; TRBD2 agrees at 16 bases. Germline lookup yields CDR1 SGHNT and CDR2 YENEEA. V lost 1 base, J lost 7 bases, and 4 bases stayed unmatched. The CDR3 runs to 17 residues. DNA for the CDR3: TGTGCCAGCAGCTTAGCGGGACTAGCGGGGGGGAAGAATGAGCAGTTCTTC. It specifies CASSLAGLAGGKNEQFF.

The chain recombines TRBV2 with TRBJ2-7, with TRBD2 as a possible D gene (7 bases). CDR3 length equals 15 residues. The V end was cut by 4 bases, the J end by 0 bases, with 13 bases between. CDR1 SNHLY and CDR2 FYNNEI come from the germline V gene. The DNA of the CDR3 is TGTGCCAGCAGTGGGGGAGGGGGTAACTCCTACGAGCAGTACTTC. This sequence encodes CASSGGGGNSYEQYF.

The table lists this clone with a few counts. This chain connects TRBV2 to TRBJ2-7; 7 nucleotides match TRBD2. The trim removed 3 bases at V and 0 bases at J, leaving 11 bases unmatched. This CDR3 region has 17 residues. Germline V CDR1 and CDR2: SNHLY, FYNNEI. In DNA, the CDR3 is TGTGCCAGCAGTGAGGGGGTCGGGAGGTTTAGCTCCTACGAGCAGTACTTC. Translation gives CASSEGVGRFSSYEQYF.